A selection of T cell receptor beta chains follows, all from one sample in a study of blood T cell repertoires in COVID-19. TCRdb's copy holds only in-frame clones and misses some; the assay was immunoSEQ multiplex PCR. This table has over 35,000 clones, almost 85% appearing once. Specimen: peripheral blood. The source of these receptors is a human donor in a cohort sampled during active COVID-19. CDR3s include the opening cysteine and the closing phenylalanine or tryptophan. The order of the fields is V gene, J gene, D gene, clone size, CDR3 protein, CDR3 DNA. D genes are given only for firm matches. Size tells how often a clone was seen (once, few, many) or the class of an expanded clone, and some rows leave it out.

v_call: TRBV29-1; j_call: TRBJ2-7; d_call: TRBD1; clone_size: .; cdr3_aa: CSASGQGGTYEQYF; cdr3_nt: TGCAGCGCCTCCGGACAGGGGGGTACCTACGAGCAGTACTTC
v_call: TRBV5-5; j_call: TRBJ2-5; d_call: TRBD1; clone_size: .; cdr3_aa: CASSFVKMTGQQETQYF; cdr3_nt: TGTGCCAGCAGCTTTGTTAAGATGACAGGGCAACAAGAGACCCAGTACTTC
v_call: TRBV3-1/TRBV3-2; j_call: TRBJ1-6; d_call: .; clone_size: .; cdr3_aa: CASSQNEFSPLHF; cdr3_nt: TGTGCCAGCAGCCAAAACGAGTTTTCACCCCTCCACTTT
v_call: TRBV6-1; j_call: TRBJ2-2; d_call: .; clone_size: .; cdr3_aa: CASSEARVNTGELFF; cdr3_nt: TGTGCCAGCAGTGAAGCGAGGGTTAACACCGGGGAGCTGTTTTTT
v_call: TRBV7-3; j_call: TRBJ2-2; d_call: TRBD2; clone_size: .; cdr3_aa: CASSFTSGRNTGELFF; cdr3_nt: TGTGCCAGCAGCTTCACTAGCGGGAGGAACACCGGGGAGCTGTTTTTT
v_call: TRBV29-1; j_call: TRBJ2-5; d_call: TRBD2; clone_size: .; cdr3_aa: CSVEVLAGETQYF; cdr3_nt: TGCAGCGTTGAAGTACTAGCGGGAGAGACCCAGTACTTC
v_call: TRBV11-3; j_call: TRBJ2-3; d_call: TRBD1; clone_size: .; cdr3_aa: CASSPDRYTDTQYF; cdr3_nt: TGTGCCAGCAGCCCGGACAGGTACACAGATACGCAGTATTTT
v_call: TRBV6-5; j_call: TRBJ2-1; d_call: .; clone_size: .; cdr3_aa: CASRVVGESYNEQFF; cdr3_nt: TGTGCCAGCAGAGTGGTGGGAGAGTCCTACAATGAGCAGTTCTTC
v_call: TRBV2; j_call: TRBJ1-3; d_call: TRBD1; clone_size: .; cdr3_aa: CASGQGTSGNTIYF; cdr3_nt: TGTGCCAGCGGACAGGGAACTTCTGGAAACACCATATATTTT
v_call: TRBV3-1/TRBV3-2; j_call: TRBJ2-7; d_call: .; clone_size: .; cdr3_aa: CASSQGVSGSYEQYF; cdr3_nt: TGTGCCAGCAGCCAAGGGGTTAGCGGCTCCTACGAGCAGTACTTC
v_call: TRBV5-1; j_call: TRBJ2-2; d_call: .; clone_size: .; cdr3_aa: CASRFGDTGELFF; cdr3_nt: TGCGCCAGCAGATTCGGGGACACCGGGGAGCTGTTTTTT
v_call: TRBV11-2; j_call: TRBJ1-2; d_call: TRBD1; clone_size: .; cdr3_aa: CASSRGQTFDYGYTF; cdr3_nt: TGTGCCAGCAGCCGGGGACAGACTTTTGACTATGGCTACACCTTC
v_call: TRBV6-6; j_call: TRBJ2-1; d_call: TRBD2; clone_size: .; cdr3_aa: CASSYSGLAGEEQFF; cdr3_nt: TGTGCCAGCAGTTACTCGGGACTAGCGGGGGAGGAGCAGTTCTTC
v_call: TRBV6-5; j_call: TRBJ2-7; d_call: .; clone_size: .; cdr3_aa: CASSLSAYEQYF; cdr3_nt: TGTGCCAGCAGCCTCTCAGCCTACGAGCAGTACTTC
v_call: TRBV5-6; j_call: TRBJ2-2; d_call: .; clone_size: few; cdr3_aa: CASRPARVSGELFF; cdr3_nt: TGTGCCAGCAGACCTGCGAGGGTCTCCGGGGAGCTGTTTTTT
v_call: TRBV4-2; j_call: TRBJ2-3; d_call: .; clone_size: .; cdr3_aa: CASSQDEAILQYF; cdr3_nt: TGTGCCAGCAGCCAAGATGAGGCGATCCTGCAGTATTTT
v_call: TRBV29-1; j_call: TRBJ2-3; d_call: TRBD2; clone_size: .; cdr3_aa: CSVHTLAGGPNTQYF; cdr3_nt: TGCAGCGTCCATACCTTAGCGGGGGGGCCGAATACGCAGTATTTT
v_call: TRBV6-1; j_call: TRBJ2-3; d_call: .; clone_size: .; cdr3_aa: CASSEASQGRYF; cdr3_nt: TGTGCCAGCAGTGAAGCAAGCCAGGGGAGGTATTTT
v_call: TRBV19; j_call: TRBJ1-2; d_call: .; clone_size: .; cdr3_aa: CASSIPGRAYGYTF; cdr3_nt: TGTGCCAGTAGTATTCCGGGGAGGGCCTATGGCTACACCTTC
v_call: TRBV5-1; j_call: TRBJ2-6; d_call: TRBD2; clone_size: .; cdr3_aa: CASSFGTSSGANVLTF; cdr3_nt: TGCGCCAGCAGCTTTGGGACTAGTTCGGGGGCCAACGTCCTGACTTTC
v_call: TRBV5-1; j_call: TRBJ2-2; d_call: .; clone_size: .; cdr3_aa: CASSLEAENTGELFF; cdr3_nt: TGCGCCAGCAGCTTGGAAGCGGAAAACACCGGGGAGCTGTTTTTT
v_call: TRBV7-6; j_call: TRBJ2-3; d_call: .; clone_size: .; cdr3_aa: CASSLVASGTDTQYF; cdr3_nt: TGTGCCAGCAGCTTAGTGGCTAGCGGCACAGATACGCAGTATTTT
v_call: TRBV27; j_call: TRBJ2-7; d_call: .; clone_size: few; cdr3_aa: CASSLVGGRTEQYF; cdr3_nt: TGTGCCAGCAGTTTAGTGGGGGGAAGAACCGAGCAGTACTTC
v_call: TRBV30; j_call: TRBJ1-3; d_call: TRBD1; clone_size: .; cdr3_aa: CAWNQKGAHSGNTIYF; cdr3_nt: TGTGCCTGGAATCAGAAGGGGGCTCACTCTGGAAACACCATATATTTT
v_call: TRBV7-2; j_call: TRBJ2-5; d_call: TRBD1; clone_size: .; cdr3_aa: CASSRAGTGGETQYF; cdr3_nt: TGTGCCAGCAGCAGAGCGGGGACAGGGGGAGAGACCCAGTACTTC
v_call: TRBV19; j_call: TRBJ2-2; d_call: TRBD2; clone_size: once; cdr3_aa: CASSISSGGELFF; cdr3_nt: TGTGCCAGTAGTATTTCTAGCGGGGGGGAGCTGTTTTTT
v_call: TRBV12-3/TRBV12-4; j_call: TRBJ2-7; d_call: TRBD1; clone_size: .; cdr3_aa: CASSLGQGAEQYF; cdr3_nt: TGTGCCAGCAGTTTGGGACAGGGGGCCGAGCAGTACTTC
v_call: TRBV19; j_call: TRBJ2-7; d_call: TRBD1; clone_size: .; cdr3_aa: CASMKTGDSYEQYF; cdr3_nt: TGTGCCAGTATGAAGACAGGGGACTCCTACGAGCAGTACTTC
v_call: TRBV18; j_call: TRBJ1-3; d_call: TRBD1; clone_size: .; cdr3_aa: CASSPTGGDGNTIYF; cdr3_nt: TGTGCCAGCTCACCCACAGGGGGAGATGGAAACACCATATATTTT
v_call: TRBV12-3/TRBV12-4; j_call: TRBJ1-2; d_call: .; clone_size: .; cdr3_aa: CASSLFSAGGYTF; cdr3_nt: TGTGCCAGCAGTTTATTTAGTGCCGGGGGCTACACCTTC
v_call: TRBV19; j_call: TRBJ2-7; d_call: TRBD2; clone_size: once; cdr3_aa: CASRGWTSYEQYF; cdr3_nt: TGTGCCAGTAGGGGCTGGACTAGCTACGAGCAGTACTTC
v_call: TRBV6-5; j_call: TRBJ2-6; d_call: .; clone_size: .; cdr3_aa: CASSYGRTPGANVLTF; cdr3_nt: TGTGCCAGCAGTTACGGGAGGACTCCTGGGGCCAACGTCCTGACTTTC
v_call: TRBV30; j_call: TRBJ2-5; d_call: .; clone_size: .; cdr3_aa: CAWSVGREATQYF; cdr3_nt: TGTGCCTGGAGTGTAGGCAGGGAGGCGACCCAGTACTTC
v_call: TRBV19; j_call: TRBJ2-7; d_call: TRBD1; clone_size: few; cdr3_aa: CASSIGARGPTYEQYF; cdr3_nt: TGTGCCAGTAGTATAGGAGCCAGGGGGCCGACCTACGAGCAGTACTTC
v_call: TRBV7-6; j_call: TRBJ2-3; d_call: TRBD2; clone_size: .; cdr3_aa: CASSLGGGGLIDTQYF; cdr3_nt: TGTGCCAGCAGCTTAGGAGGCGGGGGGCTTATTGATACGCAGTATTTT
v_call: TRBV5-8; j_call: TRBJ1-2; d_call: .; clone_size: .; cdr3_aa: CASSGAPGRETF; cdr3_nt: TGTGCCAGCAGCGGGGCCCCGGGCAGAGAAACCTTC
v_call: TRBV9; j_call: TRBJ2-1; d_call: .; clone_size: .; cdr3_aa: CASSVDGGGPDEQFF; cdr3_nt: TGTGCCAGCAGCGTAGATGGGGGGGGGCCCGATGAGCAGTTCTTC
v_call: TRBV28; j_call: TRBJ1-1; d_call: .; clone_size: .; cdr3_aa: CASGVGTEAFF; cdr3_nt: TGTGCCAGCGGAGTGGGCACTGAAGCTTTCTTT
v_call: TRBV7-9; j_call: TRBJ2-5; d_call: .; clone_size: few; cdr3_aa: CASDGEETQYF; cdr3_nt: TGTGCCAGCGACGGGGAAGAGACCCAGTACTTC
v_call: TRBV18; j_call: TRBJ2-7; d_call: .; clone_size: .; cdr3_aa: CASSSGLVGEQYF; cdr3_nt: TGTGCCAGCTCATCTGGCCTAGTAGGCGAGCAGTACTTC
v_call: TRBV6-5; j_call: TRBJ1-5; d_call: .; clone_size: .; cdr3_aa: CASSNRDSNQPQHF; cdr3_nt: TGTGCCAGCAGTAACCGAGATAGCAATCAGCCCCAGCATTTT
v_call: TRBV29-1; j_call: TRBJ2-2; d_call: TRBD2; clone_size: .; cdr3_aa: CSVVGTSGSRGELFF; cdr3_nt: TGCAGCGTTGTCGGGACTAGCGGGAGTCGCGGGGAGCTGTTTTTT